This T cell receptor beta chain originates from a study of CD8 T cells in ankylosing spondylitis. Points from the study as a whole: Ankylosing spondylitis blood appeared to be characterized by a TCR beta motif of under ten highly homologous variants.

The CDR3 contains 15 residues. Germline trimming cut 6 bases from V and 0 bases from J; bases unmatched to any gene: 6. TCRdb fed the 5' RACE reads into MiXCR, producing one record per CDR3 protein. The sample lists about 390,000 distinct CDR3 sequences, about a fifth occurring once. This clonotype was picked up a small number of times. Its target is not known. Sample: blood, either unsorted or a sorted T cell fraction (not recorded which). The source of this sequence is a male donor with ankylosing spondylitis. The V gene is TRBV12-3 or TRBV12-4, the J gene TRBJ1-2; 8 bases align to TRBD1. As DNA, the CDR3 is TGTGCCAGCAGCTTTGGGACAGGAGCTAACTATGGCTACACCTTC. It translates to CASSFGTGANYGYTF.